The clone carrying this TCR beta chain appeared once. This entry is derived from a study of control samples from healthy donors and cancer patients. CDR1 is MGHRA, CDR2 YSYEKL, per germline. The CDR3 covers 16 residues. Trimming removed 3 bases from V and 5 bases from J; junction bases left unmatched: 9. The repertoire was sequenced with immunoSEQ multiplex PCR; TCRdb's copy has only in-frame clones and lacks some. This sample yields approximately 90,000 clones, of which approximately 86% are seen a single time; 21% belongs to the top ten. Input material: blood. This clonotype was obtained from a man aged 25 to 40 in good health. The chain joins TRBV4-1 to TRBJ2-5, with TRBD2 matching 10 bases. CDR3 region: CASSHWASGGMETQYF. The CDR3, as DNA: TGCGCCAGCAGCCACTGGGCTAGCGGGGGCATGGAGACCCAGTACTTC.